This is a list of T cell receptor beta chains from one sample in a study of shared clonotypes between healthy human individuals. Here immunoSEQ multiplex PCR was the method, and the copy in TCRdb shows in-frame clones only, minus some. The sample has about 2.4 million clones; approximately 92% are singletons. The sequenced sample consisted of naive CD4+ T cells sorted from blood. The source is a young man in good health. CDR3s include the opening cysteine and the closing phenylalanine or tryptophan. The D gene is left open where the match is weak. Not all rows give a size; the values are once, few, many and, for expanded clones, a class.

CDR3 protein,CDR3 DNA,V gene,D gene,clone size,J gene
CASSPGGTQYF,TGTGCCAGCAGCCCCGGCGGGACCCAGTACTTC,TRBV7-2,NA,NA,TRBJ2-5
CASSKGQGDGQPQHF,TGTGCCAGCAGTAAGGGACAGGGAGATGGTCAGCCCCAGCATTTT,TRBV6-1,TRBD1,NA,TRBJ1-5
CASSYSSRGNTEAFF,TGTGCCAGCAGTTACTCGTCCCGAGGGAACACTGAAGCTTTCTTT,TRBV6-6,NA,NA,TRBJ1-1
CASSPAGSEQYF,TGTGCCAGCAGTCCCGCAGGATCCGAGCAGTACTTC,TRBV28,NA,NA,TRBJ2-7
CASREQGSSYNEQFF,TGTGCCAGTAGGGAACAGGGCAGCTCCTACAATGAGCAGTTCTTC,TRBV19,NA,NA,TRBJ2-1
CASEPRNTGELFF,TGTGCCAGCGAGCCGAGGAACACCGGGGAGCTGTTTTTT,TRBV19,NA,NA,TRBJ2-2
CASSVVTSGGLYNEQFF,TGTGCCAGCAGCGTAGTCACTAGCGGGGGACTTTACAATGAGCAGTTCTTC,TRBV9,TRBD2,NA,TRBJ2-1
CASSETRGTDTQYF,TGTGCCAGCAGTGAAACTAGGGGCACAGATACGCAGTATTTT,TRBV2,NA,NA,TRBJ2-3
CASSPYSTDTQYF,TGTGCCAGCTCACCCTATAGCACAGATACGCAGTATTTT,TRBV18,NA,few,TRBJ2-3
CASSLRRAQETQYF,TGTGCCAGCAGCCTCCGTCGAGCCCAAGAGACCCAGTACTTC,TRBV7-2,NA,NA,TRBJ2-5
CASSPGDRGRNTEAFF,TGTGCCAGCTCACCAGGGGACAGGGGCCGGAACACTGAAGCTTTCTTT,TRBV18,TRBD1,once,TRBJ1-1
CARIDWGPNEQFF,TGTGCAAGAATCGACTGGGGGCCCAATGAGCAGTTCTTC,TRBV12-2,NA,NA,TRBJ2-1
CAWSRPDEQFF,TGTGCCTGGAGCCGCCCAGATGAGCAGTTCTTC,TRBV30,NA,NA,TRBJ2-1
CASSLTMTSGNNEQFF,TGTGCCAGCAGCTTGACGATGACTAGCGGGAACAATGAGCAGTTCTTC,TRBV5-5,TRBD2,NA,TRBJ2-1
CASGLWAGGDQETQYF,TGTGCCAGCGGCTTGTGGGCAGGGGGGGACCAAGAGACCCAGTACTTC,TRBV7-6,NA,NA,TRBJ2-5